This T cell receptor beta chain was sequenced in a study of CD8 T cells in ankylosing spondylitis. Study observations and caveats: Some of these motif variants have turned up before, in reports on reactive arthritis synovial fluid and blood. Clones that were linked to disease were CD8+ and were relatively rare in peripheral blood. Researchers reportedly found disease-linked clones significantly enriched in matched ankylosing spondylitis synovial fluid. Apparently characteristic of ankylosing spondylitis blood was a TCR beta motif (about 8 highly homologous variants).

This clonotype came up a few times. No antigen is known for it. Using its own MiXCR run on the 5' RACE reads, TCRdb lists one record per CDR3 protein. This sample carries around 490,000 distinct CDR3 sequences, under 5.5% of them seen once, and the ten largest clones take under 4.5%. Sequences were obtained from blood, either unsorted or a sorted T cell fraction (not recorded which). The sequence derives from a male donor with ankylosing spondylitis.

The CDR3 DNA follows: TGTGCCAGCAGTTACTCTTCGGGACAGGGAAACACTGAAGCTTTCTTT. This sequence encodes CASSYSSGQGNTEAFF. The J gene is TRBJ1-1, the V gene TRBV6-5, with TRBD1 matching over 9 bases. The CDR3 has 16 residues. Germline V lookup: CDR1 MNHEY, CDR2 SVGAGI. Trimming took 0 bases from V and 2 from J; bases not matched to a gene: 4.